Presented here are 30 T cell receptor beta chains from one specimen sequenced in a study of T cell responses to AZD1222 COVID-19 vaccine. Clones were read by immunoSEQ multiplex PCR, and TCRdb kept only the in-frame ones, dropping some. Counted here are under 60,000 clones, roughly four fifths occurring once; the ten biggest clones make up roughly 10%. The source material was peripheral blood, sampled on day 0 of AZD1222 vaccination. These receptors were collected from an adult in good health.

The V gene is TRBV12-5, the J gene TRBJ1-4, with 10 bases aligning to TRBD1. Germline V lookup: CDR1 LGHNT, CDR2 FRNRAP. The length of the CDR3 is 18 residues. After removal of 1 base from V and 7 bases from J, the junction contained 12 bases not matched to a gene. The CDR3 region has the DNA TGTGCTAGTGGTTTGGGGGACAGGGGAGGTTTTCGTGCTGAAAAACTGTTTTTT. Its protein is CASGLGDRGGFRAEKLFF.

This clone was observed a handful of times. The chain employs TRBV5-1 and TRBJ2-2; the D gene is possibly TRBD1 (6 bases). Trimming cost V 1 base and J 3 bases, with 10 bases left between them. Germline V gene lookup returns CDR1 SGHRS and CDR2 YFSETQ. There are 15 residues in the CDR3. CDR3 amino acids: CASSLTGWDTGELFF. The CDR3 region has the DNA TGCGCCAGCAGCTTGACAGGGTGGGACACCGGGGAGCTGTTTTTT.

The chain employs TRBV5-1 and TRBJ2-5; D gene uncertain. The V gene lost 0 bases and the J gene lost 4 bases, with 4 bases spanning the gap. The germline V gene encodes CDR1 SGHRS and CDR2 YFSETQ. This CDR3 contains 12 residues. CDR3 in amino acids: CASSLEGETQYF. Here the CDR3 DNA reads TGCGCCAGCAGCTTGGAGGGAGAGACCCAGTACTTC.

This chain connects TRBV27 to TRBJ1-2; a possible D gene is TRBD1 (5 bases). The CDR3 is made up of 12 amino acids. The germline gives CDR1 MNHEY, CDR2 SMNVEV (reference sequence). The ends were cut back, 6 bases at V and 3 bases at J, with 8 bases in the middle. DNA of the CDR3: TGTGCCAGCAGGGGGCTTGACTATGGCTACACCTTC. This sequence encodes CASRGLDYGYTF.

The chain recombines TRBV4-3 with TRBJ1-2; no reliable D call. With 0 bases removed from V and 2 bases from J, the gap between germline ends came to 10 bases. In germline, CDR1 is LGHNA, CDR2 YSLEER. This CDR3 has 15 amino acids. This CDR3 is CASSQDGVTNYGYTF. The CDR3 DNA reads as TGCGCCAGCAGCCAAGACGGGGTCACGAACTATGGCTACACCTTC.

CDR3 coding DNA: TGTGCCAGCAGCTTGGATGCAGGTTCCAATGAGCAGTTCTTC. Translating it yields CASSLDAGSNEQFF. The chain joins TRBV5-4 to TRBJ2-1, with D unresolved. The CDR3 totals 14 residues. CDR1 is SGHNT and CDR2 is YYREEE in the germline V gene (reference sequence). The germline V and J ends were trimmed by 0 bases and 6 bases, with 10 bases remaining between them.

The chain is built from TRBV19 and TRBJ1-4; D is perhaps TRBD1 (5 bases). CDR1 is LNHDA, CDR2 SQIVND, per germline (reference sequence). V dropped 5 bases and J dropped 8 bases, with 12 bases sitting between them. The length of the CDR3 is 13 residues. CDR3 sequence: CASSGQGGEKLFF. For the CDR3, the DNA is TGTGCCAGTAGTGGCCAGGGTGGGGAAAAACTGTTTTTT.

CDR3 loop: CASSPPRQGAGELFF. The CDR3 bases are TGTGCCAGCTCACCACCACGACAGGGAGCCGGGGAGCTGTTTTTT. The chain joins TRBV18 to TRBJ2-2; the match to TRBD1 covers 7 bases. Germline V lookup: CDR1 KGHSH, CDR2 LQKENI. This CDR3 spans 15 amino acids. V shed 0 bases and J 6 bases; nucleotides not matched to a gene: 4. Together with reference TRBV18 and TRBJ2-2, the CDR3 gives the full variable domain: NAGVMQNPRHLVRRRGQEARLRCSPMKGHSHVYWYRQLPEEGLKFMVYLQKENIIDESGMPKERFSAEFPKEGPSILRIQQVVRGDSAAYFCASSPPRQGAGELFFGEGSRLTVL.

The rearrangement joins TRBV12-3 or TRBV12-4 to TRBJ2-2, with D possibly TRBD2 on 5 matching bases. The CDR3 runs to 13 residues. The V and J ends lost 2 bases and 6 bases respectively, with 7 bases between them. As DNA, the CDR3 is TGTGCCAGCAGTTTACTGAGGGCCGGGGAGCTGTTTTTT. This sequence encodes CASSLLRAGELFF.

The count of this clone is one. J is TRBJ2-3 and V is TRBV9, with D maybe TRBD2 (7 bases). The germline CDR1 and CDR2 sequences are SGDLS and YYNGEE. V was shortened by 0 bases and J by 3 bases, with 11 bases between the two germline ends. CDR3 length: 15 residues. The CDR3 sequence: CASSVEGGRTDTQYF. DNA of the CDR3: TGTGCCAGCAGCGTAGAGGGGGGGCGGACAGATACGCAGTATTTT.

The chain is built from TRBV12-5 and TRBJ2-7; D is perhaps TRBD2 (5 bases). Trimming left V 2 bases short and J 11 bases short, with 25 bases between. This CDR3 region has 16 residues. Germline V gives CDR1 LGHNT, CDR2 FRNRAP. CDR3 coding DNA: TGTGCTAGTGGTTTGATCTCTCGGGAACCTACCCCCGGGGAGTACTTC. Translation gives CASGLISREPTPGEYF.

The rearrangement uses TRBV7-6 and TRBJ1-3, with 9 bases aligning to TRBD1. The germline V gene encodes CDR1 SGHVS and CDR2 FNYEAQ. The V segment lost 2 bases and the J segment 0 bases; nucleotides outside the gene matches: 14. This CDR3 is built from 20 residues. CDR3 in DNA: TGTGCCAGCAGCTTATTCGGGACAGGGACTCTTATGAGCTCTGGAAACACCATATATTTT. Protein sequence: CASSLFGTGTLMSSGNTIYF.

J is TRBJ1-4 and V is TRBV10-3; TRBD1 is a possible D gene (5 bases). Germline loops: CDR1 ENHRY, CDR2 SYGVKD. There are 13 residues in the CDR3. The V end lost 10 bases, the J end lost 6 bases, and 15 bases lay between the germline ends. CDR3 in amino acids: CATGHGPDEKLFF. DNA for the CDR3: TGTGCCACAGGACACGGTCCGGATGAAAAACTGTTTTTT.

There are a few counts of this clone. The chain carries TRBV19 and TRBJ2-7; TRBD1 matches at 10 bases. The junction had 9 bases not matched to a gene; V was cut back by 9 bases and J by 4 bases. There are 14 residues in the CDR3. Per germline, CDR1 LNHDA and CDR2 SQIVND (reference sequence). In DNA form, the CDR3 reads TGTGCCAGCAGTGGGGGGACAGGGGTGTACGAGCAGTACTTC. This translates into CASSGGTGVYEQYF. Combining the CDR3 with reference TRBV19 and TRBJ2-7 gives the whole variable domain DGGITQSPKYLFRKEGQNVTLSCEQNLNHDAMYWYRQDPGQGLRLIYYSQIVNDFQKGDIAEGYSVSREKKESFPLTVTSAQKNPTAFYLCASSGGTGVYEQYFGPGTRLTVT.

The V and J genes are TRBV12-3 or TRBV12-4 and TRBJ2-7; D is uncertain. V lost 1 base to trimming and J lost 3 bases, with 7 bases between them. The CDR3 is 13 amino acids. The chain's CDR3 is CASSLVLDYEQYF. The CDR3 bases are TGTGCCAGCAGTTTAGTTTTGGACTACGAGCAGTACTTC.

In its sample, this clone was seen a few times. The rearrangement joins TRBV5-6 to TRBJ2-7; 9 positions match TRBD1. The CDR3 sequence is 15 residues long. V was clipped by 0 bases and J by 2 bases; unmatched bases: 3. Germline V gene data show CDR1 as SGHDT and CDR2 as YYEEEE. CDR3 sequence (DNA): TGTGCCAGCAGCTTGGTAGGGACAGGGACCTACGAGCAGTACTTC. This codes for CASSLVGTGTYEQYF.

The rearrangement uses TRBV9 and TRBJ2-2, with 8 bases fitting TRBD2. CDR3 length: 16 residues. In germline, CDR1 is SGDLS, CDR2 YYNGEE. V lost 4 bases to trimming and J lost 3 bases; unmatched junction nucleotides: 8. CDR3: CASSHLSGADTGELFF. CDR3 coding DNA: TGTGCCAGCAGCCATCTTAGCGGGGCTGACACCGGGGAGCTGTTTTTT. The whole variable domain, remainder taken from reference TRBV9 and TRBJ2-2, is DSGVTQTPKHLITATGQRVTLRCSPRSGDLSVYWYQQSLDQGLQFLIQYYNGEERAKGNILERFSAQQFPDLHSELNLSSLELGDSALYFCASSHLSGADTGELFFGEGSRLTVL.

This clone was found once. The chain is built from TRBV10-3 and TRBJ2-1; maybe TRBD2 (5 bases). The V end was cut by 11 bases, the J end by 7 bases, with 18 bases between. The CDR3 runs 13 residues. CDR1 and CDR2 (germline): ENHRY, SYGVKD. This CDR3 is CAVGGPGENEQFF. The CDR3 DNA follows: TGTGCCGTCGGCGGGCCCGGGGAGAATGAGCAGTTCTTC.

The rearrangement links TRBV5-6 to TRBJ2-7; maybe TRBD1 (6 bases). This CDR3 has 13 residues. The germline gives CDR1 SGHDT, CDR2 YYEEEE. Deletions cut 3 bases from V and 4 bases from J, with 11 bases between. CDR3 nucleotides: TGTGCCAGCAGCTCCGGACAGCATTACGAGCAGTACTTC. Its translation: CASSSGQHYEQYF.

The J gene is TRBJ2-2, the V gene TRBV3-1 (or the pseudogene TRBV3-2), with D tentatively TRBD2 (6 bases). The CDR3 totals 16 residues. Germline CDR1 is LGHDT and CDR2 is YNNKEL (reference sequence). V gave up 1 base and J gave up 4 bases, with 13 bases separating them. CDR3: CASSQGVTSRTGELFF. As DNA, the CDR3 is TGTGCCAGCAGCCAAGGCGTGACTAGTCGCACCGGGGAGCTGTTTTTT.

This clone came up once. The chain combines TRBV7-2 with TRBJ1-1; tentative D call: TRBD1 (5 bases). Germline lookup yields CDR1 SGHTA and CDR2 FQGNSA. The CDR3 totals 13 residues. V was cut by 5 bases and J by 1 base, with 8 bases left in between. The CDR3 DNA is TGTGCCAGCAGCCCCACAGGGAACACTGAAGCTTTCTTT. Its translation is CASSPTGNTEAFF.

This clone was observed once. The chain has TRBV5-5 and TRBJ2-7, with D hard to call. Germline CDR1 reads SGHKS; CDR2 reads YYEKEE (reference sequence). This CDR3 is built from 14 residues. Trimming removed 6 bases at V and 1 base at J, with 14 bases between. CDR3 region: CASTRLEGSYEQYF. CDR3 nucleotides: TGTGCCAGCACCCGGTTGGAAGGGTCCTACGAGCAGTACTTC.

This chain's CDR3 is CASSLSGPPAGETQYF. In nucleotides, the CDR3 is TGCGCCAGCAGCTTGTCGGGCCCACCTGCCGGAGAGACCCAGTACTTC. This chain connects TRBV5-1 to TRBJ2-5; no clear D gene. The germline CDR1 and CDR2 sequences are SGHRS and YFSETQ. This CDR3 comprises 16 residues. With 1 base removed from V and 4 bases from J, the gap between germline ends came to 17 bases.

This clone was seen only a few times. The rearrangement joins TRBV5-4 to TRBJ1-1; D may be TRBD1 (5 bases). Deletions cut 3 bases from V and 2 bases from J, with 14 bases between. This CDR3 region has 15 residues. Germline V gene data show CDR1 as SGHNT and CDR2 as YYREEE (reference sequence). The CDR3 here is CASSSGVTANTEAFF. The DNA for the CDR3 is TGTGCCAGCAGCTCGGGGGTGACAGCTAACACTGAAGCTTTCTTT. The entire variable domain, with the rest obtained from reference TRBV5-4 and TRBJ1-1, is as follows: ETGVTQSPTHLIKTRGQQVTLRCSSQSGHNTVSWYQQALGQGPQFIFQYYREEENGRGNFPPRFSGLQFPNYSSELNVNALELDDSALYLCASSSGVTANTEAFFGQGTRLTVV.

The chain has TRBV3-1 (or the pseudogene TRBV3-2) and TRBJ2-5; possibly TRBD2 for D (5 bases). The CDR3 extends over 15 amino acids. The germline gives CDR1 LGHDT, CDR2 YNNKEL (reference sequence). V dropped 6 bases and J dropped 5 bases, with 19 bases sitting between them. The CDR3 loop reads CASRPDAWRGETQYF. CDR3 nucleotide sequence: TGTGCCAGCAGGCCAGACGCCTGGCGCGGGGAGACCCAGTACTTC.

This clone was detected only once. The V gene is TRBV27, the J gene TRBJ1-1, with TRBD1 matching 11 bases. Germline V gene sequence: CDR1 MNHEY, CDR2 SMNVEV (reference sequence). The CDR3 is 20 residues long. The ends lost 6 bases at V and 4 bases at J; junction bases unmatched: 22. The CDR3 nucleotides are TGTGCCAGCAGGGGGGACAGGGGGTTCGGAGGTAGGTTAGGGTCCACTGAAGCTTTCTTT. Protein sequence: CASRGDRGFGGRLGSTEAFF.

This rearrangement joins TRBV10-3 to TRBJ2-1; 9 nucleotides match TRBD2. Germline-derived CDR1 and CDR2 are ENHRY and SYGVKD. With V trimmed by 9 bases and J by 7 bases, 10 bases remained unmatched. The CDR3 is made up of 14 amino acids. This CDR3 is CAMAGASGINEQFF. The CDR3 nucleotides are TGTGCCATGGCCGGGGCTAGCGGGATAAATGAGCAGTTCTTC.

The chain is built from TRBV13 and TRBJ1-3, with D possibly TRBD1 on 6 matching bases. V shed 8 bases and J shed 4 bases, with 15 bases lying between them. This CDR3 has 14 residues. CDR1 PRHDT and CDR2 FYEKMQ come from the germline V gene (reference sequence). This chain's CDR3 is CASQGRRFGNTIYF. DNA of the CDR3: TGTGCCAGCCAGGGGAGAAGGTTCGGAAACACCATATATTTT.

This clone appeared once. This rearrangement joins TRBV19 to TRBJ2-1; TRBD2 agrees at 7 bases. The J segment lost 6 bases and the V segment lost 8 bases, leaving 10 bases of the junction unmatched. This CDR3 contains 14 residues. From germline, CDR1 is LNHDA and CDR2 SQIVND (reference sequence). The CDR3 nucleotides read TGTGCCAGTGCTTATGTGGGAGGGACCAATGAGCAGTTCTTC. Translating it yields CASAYVGGTNEQFF.

This clone has only one observation. The V gene is TRBV7-2, the J gene TRBJ1-3; D unclear. The CDR3 is 20 amino acids. The V gene lost 0 bases and the J gene lost 0 bases, with 21 bases spanning the gap. Germline-derived CDR1 and CDR2 are SGHTA and FQGNSA. CDR3 sequence reads: CASSLARVWSQAGSGNTIYF. The CDR3 region has the DNA TGTGCCAGCAGCTTAGCCCGGGTCTGGAGCCAGGCAGGCTCTGGAAACACCATATATTTT.